This TCR beta chain was retrieved from a study of T cell responses to AZD1222 COVID-19 vaccine. Study-wide results and caveats: Researchers took repertoire samples only after the peak T cell response had come. Most donors were white British and more were female, and clonal diversity was possibly underestimated. Nearly half of unique spike-specific TCRs reportedly avoided B.1.351 and B.1.1.7 mutated regions.

In the case of this clone: The antigen is undetermined.

Generated by immunoSEQ multiplex PCR, the TCRdb table keeps only in-frame clones and is missing some. The sample carries approximately 200,000 clones, about 94% recorded once. The CDR3 runs 13 residues. V shed 6 bases and J shed 7 bases, with 15 bases lying between them. This specimen was peripheral blood, taken 28 days after the second dose of the MenACWY control vaccine. The sequence was collected from an adult who received the MenACWY meningococcal vaccine as a control. V is TRBV12-3 or TRBV12-4 and J is TRBJ1-2, with TRBD1 as a possible D gene (5 bases). Written as DNA, the CDR3 is TGTGCCAGCAGGGGCGGGGGGGAAGCTGGCTACACCTTC. It is translated as CASRGGGEAGYTF.